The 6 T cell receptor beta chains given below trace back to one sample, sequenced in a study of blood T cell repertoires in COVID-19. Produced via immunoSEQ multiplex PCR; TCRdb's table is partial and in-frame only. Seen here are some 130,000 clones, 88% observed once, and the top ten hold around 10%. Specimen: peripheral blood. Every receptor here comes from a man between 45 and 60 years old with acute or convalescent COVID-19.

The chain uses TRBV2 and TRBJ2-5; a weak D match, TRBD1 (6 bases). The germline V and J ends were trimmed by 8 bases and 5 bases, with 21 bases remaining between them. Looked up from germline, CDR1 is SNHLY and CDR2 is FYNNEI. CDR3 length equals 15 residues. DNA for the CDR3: TGTGCCAGCCAAAGAGCTACGGTCACAGGGGAGACCCAGTACTTC. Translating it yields CASQRATVTGETQYF.

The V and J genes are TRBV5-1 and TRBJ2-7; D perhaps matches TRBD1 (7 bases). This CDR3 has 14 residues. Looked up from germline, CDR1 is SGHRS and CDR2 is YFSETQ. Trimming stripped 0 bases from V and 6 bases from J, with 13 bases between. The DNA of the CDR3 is TGCGCCAGCAGCTTGGGCCGCCAGGGGGGCGAGCAGTACTTC. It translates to CASSLGRQGGEQYF.

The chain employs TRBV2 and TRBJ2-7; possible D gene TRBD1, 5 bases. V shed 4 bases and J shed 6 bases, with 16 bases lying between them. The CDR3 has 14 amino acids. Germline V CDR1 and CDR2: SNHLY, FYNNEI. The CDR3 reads CASSGQTSPSEQYF. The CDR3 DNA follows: TGTGCCAGCAGTGGACAGACCTCCCCCTCCGAGCAGTACTTC.

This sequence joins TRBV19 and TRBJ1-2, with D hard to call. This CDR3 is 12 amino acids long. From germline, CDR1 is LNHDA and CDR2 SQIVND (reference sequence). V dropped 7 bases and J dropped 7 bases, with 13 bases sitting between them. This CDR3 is CASIARGPGYTF. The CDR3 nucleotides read TGTGCCAGTATCGCCAGAGGTCCTGGCTACACCTTC. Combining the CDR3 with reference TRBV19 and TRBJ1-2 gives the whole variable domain DGGITQSPKYLFRKEGQNVTLSCEQNLNHDAMYWYRQDPGQGLRLIYYSQIVNDFQKGDIAEGYSVSREKKESFPLTVTSAQKNPTAFYLCASIARGPGYTFGSGTRLTVV.

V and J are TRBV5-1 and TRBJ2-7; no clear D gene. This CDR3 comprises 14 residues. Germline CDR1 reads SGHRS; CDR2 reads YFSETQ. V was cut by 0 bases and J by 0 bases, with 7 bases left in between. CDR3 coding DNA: TGCGCCAGCAGCTTGGTCGATAGCTCCTACGAGCAGTACTTC. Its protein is CASSLVDSSYEQYF.

CDR3 bases: TGTGCCAGCAGTTTATCGGACCCGGGGCAGCCCCAGCATTTT. It translates to CASSLSDPGQPQHF. The chain combines TRBV27 with TRBJ1-5; D gene unclear. The CDR3 sequence is 14 residues long. Between the trimmed V and J ends, which lost 0 bases and 7 bases, there was a span of 10 bases. Per the germline V gene, CDR1 is MNHEY and CDR2 is SMNVEV (reference sequence).